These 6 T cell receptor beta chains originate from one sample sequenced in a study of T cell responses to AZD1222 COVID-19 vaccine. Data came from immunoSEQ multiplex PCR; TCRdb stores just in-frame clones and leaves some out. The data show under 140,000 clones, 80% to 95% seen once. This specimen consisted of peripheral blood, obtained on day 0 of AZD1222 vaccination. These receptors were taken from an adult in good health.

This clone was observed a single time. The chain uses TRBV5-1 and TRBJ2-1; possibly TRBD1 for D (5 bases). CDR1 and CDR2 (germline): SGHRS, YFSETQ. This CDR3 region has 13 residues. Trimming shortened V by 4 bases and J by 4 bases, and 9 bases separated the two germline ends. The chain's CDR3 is CASSVTGYNEQFF. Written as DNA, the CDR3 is TGCGCCAGCAGCGTAACAGGATACAATGAGCAGTTCTTC.

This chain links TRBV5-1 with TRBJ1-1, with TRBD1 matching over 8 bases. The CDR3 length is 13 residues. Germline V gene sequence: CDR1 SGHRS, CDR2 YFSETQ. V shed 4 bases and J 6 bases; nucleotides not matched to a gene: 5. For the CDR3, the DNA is TGCGCCAGCAGCCCGGACAGGGACTCTGAAGCTTTCTTT. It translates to CASSPDRDSEAFF.

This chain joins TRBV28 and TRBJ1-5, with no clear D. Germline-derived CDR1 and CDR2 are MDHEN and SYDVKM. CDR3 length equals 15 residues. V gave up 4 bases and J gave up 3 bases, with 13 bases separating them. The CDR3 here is CASSSRARTNQPQHF. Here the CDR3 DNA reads TGTGCCAGCAGTTCAAGGGCACGGACCAATCAGCCCCAGCATTTT.

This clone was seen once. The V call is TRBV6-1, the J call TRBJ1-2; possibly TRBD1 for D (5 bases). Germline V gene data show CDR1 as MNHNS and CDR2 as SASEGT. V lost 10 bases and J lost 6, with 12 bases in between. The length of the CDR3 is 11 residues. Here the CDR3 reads CATRDGHGYTF. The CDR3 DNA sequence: TGTGCCACTAGGGACGGCCATGGCTACACCTTC.

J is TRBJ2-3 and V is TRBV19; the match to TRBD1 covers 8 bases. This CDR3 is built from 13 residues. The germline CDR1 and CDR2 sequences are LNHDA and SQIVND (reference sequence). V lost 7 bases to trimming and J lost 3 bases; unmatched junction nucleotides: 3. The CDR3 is CASNNRGTDTQYF. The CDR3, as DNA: TGTGCCAGTAACAACAGGGGGACAGATACGCAGTATTTT.

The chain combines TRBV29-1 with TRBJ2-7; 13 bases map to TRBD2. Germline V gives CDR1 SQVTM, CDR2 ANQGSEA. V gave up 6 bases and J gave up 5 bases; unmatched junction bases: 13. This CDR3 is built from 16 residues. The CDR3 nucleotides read TGCAGCGTGTTGGGACTAGCGGGGCCCATTGGGAACGAGCAGTACTTC. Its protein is CSVLGLAGPIGNEQYF.